A selection of T cell receptor beta chains follows, all from one sample in a study of identical twins. TCRdb reprocessed the 5' RACE reads via MiXCR and lists one record per CDR3 protein. The sample consists of 400,000 to 550,000 distinct CDR3 sequences, 22% of them appearing once. The sample also formed part of further work on T cells expressing NK-cell markers.

Sequencing input: CD4+ T cells sorted from blood. These receptors were taken from a woman between 18 and 30 years old in good health. Each CDR3 is given with its conserved first and last residue. D genes are given only for firm matches. Clone size is stated in some rows and not others, as once, few, many or a class when expanded.

d_call: -; clone_size: -; j_call: TRBJ2-5; v_call: TRBV7-2; cdr3_nt: TGTGCCAGCAGCTTAGGACCGGACGCGACCCAGTACTTC; cdr3_aa: CASSLGPDATQYF
d_call: TRBD1; clone_size: -; j_call: TRBJ1-2; v_call: TRBV4-2; cdr3_nt: TGTGCCAGCAGCCAAGACCGCGGACAGGGTGTTGGCTACACCTTC; cdr3_aa: CASSQDRGQGVGYTF
d_call: -; clone_size: -; j_call: TRBJ1-1; v_call: TRBV7-9; cdr3_nt: TGTGCCAGCAGCTCAACAGGGTTTGGAGCTTTCTTT; cdr3_aa: CASSSTGFGAFF
d_call: TRBD1; clone_size: -; j_call: TRBJ1-2; v_call: TRBV18; cdr3_nt: TGTGCCAGCTCACAGGGACAGGGTCATGGCTACACCTTC; cdr3_aa: CASSQGQGHGYTF
d_call: -; clone_size: few; j_call: TRBJ2-7; v_call: TRBV7-2; cdr3_nt: TGTGCCAGCAGCTTAGTTGCTAGCGCCTACTACGAGCAGTACTTC; cdr3_aa: CASSLVASAYYEQYF
d_call: -; clone_size: -; j_call: TRBJ2-7; v_call: TRBV13; cdr3_nt: TGTGCCAGCGTCCTCTCACTGGCCCGCTCGGTGATGCAGTACTTC; cdr3_aa: CASVLSLARSVMQYF
d_call: TRBD2; clone_size: -; j_call: TRBJ2-7; v_call: TRBV7-2; cdr3_nt: TGTGCCAGCAGCTTATGGCGGGAGGGGGTTTACTTC; cdr3_aa: CASSLWREGVYF
d_call: -; clone_size: -; j_call: TRBJ1-1; v_call: TRBV5-6; cdr3_nt: TGTGTCAGCAGCCACCGACCGCCCGAGGCTTTCTTT; cdr3_aa: CVSSHRPPEAFF
d_call: -; clone_size: few; j_call: TRBJ2-1; v_call: TRBV20-1; cdr3_nt: TGCAGTGCTAGGTCTCTGGACTCCAGGGGTGAGCAGTTCTTC; cdr3_aa: CSARSLDSRGEQFF
d_call: -; clone_size: few; j_call: TRBJ2-5; v_call: TRBV20-1; cdr3_nt: TGCAGTGCAGGGGGTTACGCGGCGTCAGAGACCCAGTACTTC; cdr3_aa: CSAGGYAASETQYF
d_call: -; clone_size: few; j_call: TRBJ1-1; v_call: TRBV2; cdr3_nt: TGTGCCAGCATGAGTCTGCGATCGGTCTGGGAAGCTTTCTTT; cdr3_aa: CASMSLRSVWEAFF
d_call: -; clone_size: -; j_call: TRBJ2-2; v_call: TRBV20-1; cdr3_nt: TGCAGTGCGCTGACAGGCCAACCGTACACCGGGGAGCTGTTTTTT; cdr3_aa: CSALTGQPYTGELFF
d_call: TRBD1; clone_size: -; j_call: TRBJ1-6; v_call: TRBV20-1; cdr3_nt: TGCAGTGCCTCCCGGCCAGGGACAGCCGTCAATTCACCCCTCCACTTT; cdr3_aa: CSASRPGTAVNSPLHF
d_call: -; clone_size: few; j_call: TRBJ2-7; v_call: TRBV5-1; cdr3_nt: TGCGCCAGCAGCTTGGTGCTAGCCTACGAGCAGTACTTC; cdr3_aa: CASSLVLAYEQYF
d_call: -; clone_size: -; j_call: TRBJ2-7; v_call: TRBV9; cdr3_nt: TGTGCCAGCAGCGTAGCTCCAGGCAGATCCTACGAGCAGTACTTC; cdr3_aa: CASSVAPGRSYEQYF
d_call: -; clone_size: -; j_call: TRBJ2-7; v_call: TRBV7-9; cdr3_nt: TGTGCCAGCAGCTTAGTTCCCGGGAAGCAGGACGAGCAGTACTTC; cdr3_aa: CASSLVPGKQDEQYF
d_call: TRBD2; clone_size: once; j_call: TRBJ2-7; v_call: TRBV30; cdr3_nt: TGTGCCTGGAGTGTGACTAGCGGGGGCTCCTACGAGCAGTACTTC; cdr3_aa: CAWSVTSGGSYEQYF
d_call: -; clone_size: -; j_call: TRBJ2-3; v_call: TRBV5-6; cdr3_nt: TGTGCCAGCAGCACCCCACGCGAGGGAACGAAAGATACGCAGTATTTT; cdr3_aa: CASSTPREGTKDTQYF
d_call: -; clone_size: -; j_call: TRBJ2-3; v_call: TRBV4-1; cdr3_nt: TGCGCCAGCAGACAACTAGGGGGCACAGATACGCAGTATTTT; cdr3_aa: CASRQLGGTDTQYF
d_call: TRBD1; clone_size: few; j_call: TRBJ1-2; v_call: TRBV12-3/TRBV12-4; cdr3_nt: TGTGCCAGCAGTCCAAGGACAGGGGGCGGCTACACCTTC; cdr3_aa: CASSPRTGGGYTF
d_call: -; clone_size: -; j_call: TRBJ1-6; v_call: TRBV18; cdr3_nt: TGTGCCAGCTCACAAGCGGACAGTATAATGTCACCCCTCCACTTT; cdr3_aa: CASSQADSIMSPLHF
d_call: TRBD2; clone_size: few; j_call: TRBJ2-3; v_call: TRBV20-1; cdr3_nt: TGCAGTGCGCCGCGCGGGGGAGGGGATACGCAGTATTTT; cdr3_aa: CSAPRGGGDTQYF
d_call: TRBD1; clone_size: -; j_call: TRBJ2-3; v_call: TRBV20-1; cdr3_nt: TGCAGTGCTAGATTAGCCCCACAGGGGATCTTAGATACGCAGTATTTT; cdr3_aa: CSARLAPQGILDTQYF
d_call: -; clone_size: -; j_call: TRBJ2-1; v_call: TRBV6-2/TRBV6-3; cdr3_nt: TGTGCCAGCAGCCAGAGTTTTGAAGGTGAGCAGTTCTTC; cdr3_aa: CASSQSFEGEQFF
d_call: -; clone_size: -; j_call: TRBJ2-2; v_call: TRBV3-1; cdr3_nt: TGTGCCAGCAGCCAAGAAGTCACCGGGGAGCTGTTTTTT; cdr3_aa: CASSQEVTGELFF
d_call: -; clone_size: -; j_call: TRBJ2-1; v_call: TRBV3-1; cdr3_nt: TGTGCCAGCAGCCAAGAAGTAGACTGGCAGTTCTTC; cdr3_aa: CASSQEVDWQFF
d_call: -; clone_size: -; j_call: TRBJ1-2; v_call: TRBV20-1; cdr3_nt: TGCAGTGCCCTAAGGGCAGGGGAGGGCTATGGCTACACCTTC; cdr3_aa: CSALRAGEGYGYTF
d_call: -; clone_size: -; j_call: TRBJ2-2; v_call: TRBV7-2; cdr3_nt: TGTGCCAGCAGCTTAATCAGGGGCACGAACACCGGGGAGCTGTTTTTT; cdr3_aa: CASSLIRGTNTGELFF
d_call: TRBD2; clone_size: -; j_call: TRBJ2-3; v_call: TRBV9; cdr3_nt: TGTGCCAGCGGTGGGACTAGCGGGAGAGATACGCAGTATTTT; cdr3_aa: CASGGTSGRDTQYF
d_call: TRBD2; clone_size: -; j_call: TRBJ2-1; v_call: TRBV20-1; cdr3_nt: TGCAGTTCGCCTAGCGGGAGTCGAGGGGATGAGCAGTTCTTC; cdr3_aa: CSSPSGSRGDEQFF
d_call: -; clone_size: few; j_call: TRBJ1-1; v_call: TRBV12-3/TRBV12-4; cdr3_nt: TGTGCCAGCAGCCCCCACACGGGGAACACTGAAGCTTTCTTT; cdr3_aa: CASSPHTGNTEAFF
d_call: TRBD1; clone_size: few; j_call: TRBJ1-1; v_call: TRBV29-1; cdr3_nt: TGCAGCGTTGAAAGGGAGGGGGCGCGAGCAGCTTTCTTT; cdr3_aa: CSVEREGARAAFF
d_call: -; clone_size: few; j_call: TRBJ2-1; v_call: TRBV18; cdr3_nt: TGTGCCAGCTCACCGACGGTGAGTGAGCAGTTCTTC; cdr3_aa: CASSPTVSEQFF
d_call: TRBD1; clone_size: few; j_call: TRBJ1-6; v_call: TRBV3-1; cdr3_nt: TGTGCCAGCAGCCTGTGGGACAGGGAGGTTTTCCACTTT; cdr3_aa: CASSLWDREVFHF
d_call: -; clone_size: -; j_call: TRBJ1-3; v_call: TRBV12-3/TRBV12-4; cdr3_nt: TGTGCCAGCAGAAGACAGCCCGGGTCCACCATATATTTT; cdr3_aa: CASRRQPGSTIYF
d_call: -; clone_size: many; j_call: TRBJ2-1; v_call: TRBV20-1; cdr3_nt: TGCAGTGCTATTAGCCCTGCCCTAAGGGAGCAGTTCTTC; cdr3_aa: CSAISPALREQFF
d_call: -; clone_size: -; j_call: TRBJ1-1; v_call: TRBV20-1; cdr3_nt: TGCAGTGCTCCTACATCAAAGATATACAAGAATGAAGCTTTCTTT; cdr3_aa: CSAPTSKIYKNEAFF
d_call: -; clone_size: few; j_call: TRBJ1-1; v_call: TRBV10-2; cdr3_nt: TGCGCCAGCAGTGATTTTTCACGGGGTTCCTCACAAACTTTCTTT; cdr3_aa: CASSDFSRGSSQTFF
d_call: TRBD1; clone_size: few; j_call: TRBJ2-5; v_call: TRBV7-6; cdr3_nt: TGTGCCGGCAGGGGGGAGACCCAGTACTTC; cdr3_aa: CAGRGETQYF
d_call: -; clone_size: many; j_call: TRBJ1-1; v_call: TRBV20-1; cdr3_nt: TGCAGTGCTACCATACAGAACACTGAAGCTTTCTTT; cdr3_aa: CSATIQNTEAFF
d_call: -; clone_size: few; j_call: TRBJ2-5; v_call: TRBV20-1; cdr3_nt: TGCAGTGCGGAGTGGAACGGCCGGTATGCCCAGTACTTC; cdr3_aa: CSAEWNGRYAQYF
d_call: TRBD1; clone_size: -; j_call: TRBJ1-6; v_call: TRBV12-3/TRBV12-4; cdr3_nt: TGTGCCAGCAGTTTATTTGCAGGGGGCAGCTCCTATAATTCACCCCTCCACTTT; cdr3_aa: CASSLFAGGSSYNSPLHF
d_call: TRBD1; clone_size: -; j_call: TRBJ2-7; v_call: TRBV12-3/TRBV12-4; cdr3_nt: TGTGCCAGCAGTTTAGGGGGGACAGCTTCCGAGCAGTACTTC; cdr3_aa: CASSLGGTASEQYF
d_call: -; clone_size: -; j_call: TRBJ1-6; v_call: TRBV6-1; cdr3_nt: TGTGCCAGCAGTGAAGCGGGGGGACTCGGGGCTTCACCCCTCCACTTT; cdr3_aa: CASSEAGGLGASPLHF
d_call: TRBD2; clone_size: few; j_call: TRBJ2-3; v_call: TRBV20-1; cdr3_nt: TGCAGTGCTCCTAGCGGGGGAACTAGCACAGATACGCAGTATTTT; cdr3_aa: CSAPSGGTSTDTQYF
d_call: TRBD2; clone_size: -; j_call: TRBJ2-5; v_call: TRBV6-2/TRBV6-3; cdr3_nt: TGTGCCAGCAGTTTACGGACTAGCGGACTTTCACAAGAGACCCAGTACTTC; cdr3_aa: CASSLRTSGLSQETQYF
d_call: TRBD2; clone_size: -; j_call: TRBJ2-7; v_call: TRBV10-3; cdr3_nt: TGTGCCATCAGTGCTTTAGCGGGAATGGCCCACGAGCAGTACTTC; cdr3_aa: CAISALAGMAHEQYF
d_call: TRBD1; clone_size: -; j_call: TRBJ2-7; v_call: TRBV25-1; cdr3_nt: TGTGCCAGCAGTGATACCGGGACAGGGGGCGACGAGCAGTACTTC; cdr3_aa: CASSDTGTGGDEQYF
d_call: -; clone_size: -; j_call: TRBJ2-7; v_call: TRBV29-1; cdr3_nt: TGCAGCGCCGAAACGGCGAGCGAGCAGTACTTC; cdr3_aa: CSAETASEQYF